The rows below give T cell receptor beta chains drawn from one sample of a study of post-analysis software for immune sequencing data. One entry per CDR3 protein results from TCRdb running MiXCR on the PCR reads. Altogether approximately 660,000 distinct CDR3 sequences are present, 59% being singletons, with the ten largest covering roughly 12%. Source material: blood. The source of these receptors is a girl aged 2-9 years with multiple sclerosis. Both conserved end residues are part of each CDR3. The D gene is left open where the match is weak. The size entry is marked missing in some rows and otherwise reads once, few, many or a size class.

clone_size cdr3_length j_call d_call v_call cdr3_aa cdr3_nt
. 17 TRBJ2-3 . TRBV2 CASSEVGGIAGTDTQYF TGTGCCAGCAGTGAAGTAGGAGGAATAGCAGGCACAGATACGCAGTATTTT
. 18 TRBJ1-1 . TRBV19 CASSPRWGGVSLNTEAFF TGTGCCAGTAGCCCCCGGTGGGGGGGCGTCAGCTTGAACACTGAAGCTTTCTTT
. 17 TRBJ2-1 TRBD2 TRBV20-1 CSARDPSGAGGYNEQFF TGCAGTGCTAGAGATCCATCGGGAGCGGGGGGCTACAATGAGCAGTTCTTC
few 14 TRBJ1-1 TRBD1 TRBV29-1 CSVVGTGGNTEAFF TGCAGCGTTGTTGGGACAGGGGGGAACACTGAAGCTTTCTTT
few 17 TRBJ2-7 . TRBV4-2 CASSQGVRTSSSYEQYF TGTGCCAGCAGCCAAGGGGTGAGAACTAGCTCCTCCTACGAGCAGTACTTC
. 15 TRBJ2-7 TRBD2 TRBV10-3 CAISGLAGGSYEQYF TGTGCCATCAGTGGCCTAGCGGGAGGCTCCTACGAGCAGTACTTC
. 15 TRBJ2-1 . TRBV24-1 CATSETLGSYNEQFF TGTGCCACCAGTGAGACTTTAGGCTCCTACAATGAGCAGTTCTTC
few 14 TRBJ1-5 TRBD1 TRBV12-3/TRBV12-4 CASSRQGGNQPQHF TGTGCCAGCAGCCGACAGGGGGGAAATCAGCCCCAGCATTTT
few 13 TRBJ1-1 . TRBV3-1 CASSQSGGAEAFF TGTGCCAGCAGCCAATCGGGGGGCGCTGAAGCTTTCTTT
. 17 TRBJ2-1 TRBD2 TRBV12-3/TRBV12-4 CASRQPKLAGGSGEQFF TGTGCCAGCAGACAACCAAAACTAGCGGGAGGCTCCGGTGAGCAGTTCTTC
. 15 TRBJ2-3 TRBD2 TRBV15 CATSRDKASGDTQYF TGTGCCACCAGCAGAGATAAGGCTAGCGGGGATACGCAGTATTTT
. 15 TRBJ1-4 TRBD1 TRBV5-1 CASSLVTGLDEKLFF TGCGCCAGCAGCTTGGTGACAGGGCTGGATGAAAAACTGTTTTTT
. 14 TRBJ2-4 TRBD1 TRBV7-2 CASSDRQGQNIQYF TGTGCCAGCAGCGACAGACAGGGGCAAAACATTCAGTACTTC
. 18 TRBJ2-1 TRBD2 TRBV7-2 CASSLLGLVKDSYNEQFF TGTGCCAGCAGCTTATTGGGACTAGTAAAGGACTCCTACAATGAGCAGTTCTTC
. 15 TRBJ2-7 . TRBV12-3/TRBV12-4 CASSLKPGVHYEQYF TGTGCCAGCAGTTTAAAGCCAGGGGTCCACTACGAGCAGTACTTC
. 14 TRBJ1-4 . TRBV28 CASRRTVTNEKLFF TGTGCCAGCAGACGGACAGTTACTAATGAAAAACTGTTTTTT
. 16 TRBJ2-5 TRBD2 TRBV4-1 CASSQPRGLAGDEQYF TGCGCCAGCAGCCAACCTCGTGGACTAGCGGGAGATGAGCAGTACTTC
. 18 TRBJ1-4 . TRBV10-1 CASSESLEGSAAREKLFF TGCGCCAGCAGTGAGTCTTTGGAAGGATCGGCGGCACGTGAAAAACTGTTTTTT
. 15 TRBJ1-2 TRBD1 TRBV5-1 CASSATGTGGLGYTF TGCGCCAGCAGCGCAACCGGGACAGGGGGCCTTGGCTACACCTTC
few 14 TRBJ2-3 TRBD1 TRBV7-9 CASQMGQNPDTQYF TGTGCCAGCCAAATGGGACAGAACCCGGATACGCAGTATTTT
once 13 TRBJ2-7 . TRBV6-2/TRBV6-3 CASSYTDYYEQYF TGTGCCAGCAGTTACACGGACTACTACGAGCAGTACTTC
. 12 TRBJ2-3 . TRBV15 CATTLGVDTQYF TGTGCCACCACTCTAGGGGTAGATACGCAGTATTTT
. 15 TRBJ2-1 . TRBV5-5 CASSLYTRLANEQFF TGTGCCAGCAGCTTGTATACCAGGCTCGCCAATGAGCAGTTCTTC
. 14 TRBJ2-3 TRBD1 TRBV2 CASTDRSSTDTQYF TGTGCCAGCACGGACAGGTCGAGCACAGATACGCAGTATTTT
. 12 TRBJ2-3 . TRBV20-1 CSVRTSTDTQYF TGCAGTGTCCGGACTAGCACAGATACGCAGTATTTT
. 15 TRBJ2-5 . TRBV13 CASGLSRPSGETQYF TGTGCCAGCGGCTTAAGTCGACCCAGCGGGGAGACCCAGTACTTC
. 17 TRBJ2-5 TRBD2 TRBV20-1 CSALPGTSGQNQETQYF TGCAGTGCTTTACCCGGGACTAGCGGGCAGAACCAAGAGACCCAGTACTTC
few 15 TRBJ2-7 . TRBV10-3 CAISESRVTPYEQYF TGTGCCATCAGTGAGTCTCGGGTAACTCCCTACGAGCAGTACTTC
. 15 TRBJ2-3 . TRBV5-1 CASSLARQRTDTQYF TGCGCCAGCAGCTTGGCCCGACAGCGCACAGATACGCAGTATTTT
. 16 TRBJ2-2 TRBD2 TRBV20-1 CSANPSGRANTGELFF TGCAGTGCTAACCCTAGCGGGAGGGCCAATACCGGGGAGCTGTTTTTT
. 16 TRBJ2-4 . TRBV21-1 CASSGQATIPKNIQYF TGTGCCAGCAGCGGACAGGCCACCATACCCAAAAACATTCAGTACTTC
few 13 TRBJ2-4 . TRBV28 CASSREPKNIQYF TGTGCCAGCAGCCGAGAACCCAAAAACATTCAGTACTTC
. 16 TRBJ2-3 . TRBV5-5 CASSLLSGVGTDTQYF TGTGCCAGCAGCTTGCTTTCGGGGGTGGGCACAGATACGCAGTATTTT
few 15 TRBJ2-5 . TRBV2 CASSKNGDLQETQYF TGTGCCAGCAGCAAGAACGGGGACCTCCAAGAGACCCAGTACTTC
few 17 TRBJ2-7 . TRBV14 CASSQGPSIGLNYEQYF TGTGCCAGCAGCCAGGGACCCAGTATTGGATTAAACTACGAGCAGTACTTC
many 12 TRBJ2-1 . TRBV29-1 CSVRLVVHEQFF TGCAGCGTGCGACTAGTAGTGCATGAGCAGTTCTTC
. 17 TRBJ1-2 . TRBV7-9 CASSSLLTGPTKEGYTF TGTGCCAGCAGCTCGCTCCTAACCGGACCCACGAAGGAAGGCTACACCTTC
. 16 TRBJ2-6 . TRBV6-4 CASSDRGSSGANVLTF TGTGCCAGCAGTGACAGGGGTTCCTCTGGGGCCAACGTCCTGACTTTC
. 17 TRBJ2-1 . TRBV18 CASSPVVIGPSYNEQFF TGTGCCAGCTCACCGGTGGTTATTGGCCCGTCCTACAATGAGCAGTTCTTC
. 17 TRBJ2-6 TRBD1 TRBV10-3 CAITGTGNSAGANVLTF TGTGCCATCACGGGGACAGGGAACTCGGCCGGGGCCAACGTCCTGACTTTC
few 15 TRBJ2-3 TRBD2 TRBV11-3 CASSLVSAGADTQYF TGTGCCAGCAGCTTAGTCTCGGCGGGAGCAGATACGCAGTATTTT
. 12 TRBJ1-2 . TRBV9 CASRSSGYGYTF TGTGCCAGCAGAAGCTCCGGGTATGGCTACACCTTC
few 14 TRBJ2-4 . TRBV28 CASSPPDLTDIQYF TGTGCCAGCAGTCCCCCGGACCTGACGGACATTCAGTACTTC
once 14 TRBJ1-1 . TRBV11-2 CASSLANPGTEAFF TGTGCCAGCAGCTTAGCCAATCCCGGGACCGAAGCTTTCTTT
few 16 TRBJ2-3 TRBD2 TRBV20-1 CSARDPGTSVADTQYF TGCAGTGCTAGAGACCCCGGGACTAGCGTTGCGGATACGCAGTATTTT
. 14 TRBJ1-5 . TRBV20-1 CSAREMFYNQPQHF TGCAGTGCTAGGGAAATGTTTTACAATCAGCCCCAGCATTTT